This T cell receptor beta chain was sequenced for a study of blood T cell repertoires in COVID-19. Study overall: The United States, Italy and Spain were the sources of the acute and convalescent COVID-19 samples. Sources were T cells, B-cell-depleted T cells, or PBMCs; the material itself was cDNA or gDNA.

The ends were cut back, 0 bases at V and 7 bases at J, with 9 bases in the middle. The CDR3 runs 12 residues. CDR1 is GTSNPN, CDR2 SVGIG, per germline (reference sequence). Per the original methods: By means of reference gene primer amplification, nucleated cell counts were estimated. TCRdb's copy holds only in-frame clones and misses some; the assay was immunoSEQ multiplex PCR. The V and J calls and clone size were taken over from that table, and D and trimming were inferred from the DNA. Among about 300,000 clones listed, around 90% were seen once. During active infection, Seattle patients enrolled and were then monitored through disease.

The sequencing input was peripheral blood. The sequence derives from a woman between 25 and 40 years old with COVID-19, enrolled during active disease. The gene calls are TRBV30 and TRBJ1-2; D possibly corresponds to TRBD1 (5 bases). This CDR3 is CAWSVRGSGYTF. CDR3 coding DNA: TGTGCCTGGAGTGTAAGGGGCTCTGGCTACACCTTC.